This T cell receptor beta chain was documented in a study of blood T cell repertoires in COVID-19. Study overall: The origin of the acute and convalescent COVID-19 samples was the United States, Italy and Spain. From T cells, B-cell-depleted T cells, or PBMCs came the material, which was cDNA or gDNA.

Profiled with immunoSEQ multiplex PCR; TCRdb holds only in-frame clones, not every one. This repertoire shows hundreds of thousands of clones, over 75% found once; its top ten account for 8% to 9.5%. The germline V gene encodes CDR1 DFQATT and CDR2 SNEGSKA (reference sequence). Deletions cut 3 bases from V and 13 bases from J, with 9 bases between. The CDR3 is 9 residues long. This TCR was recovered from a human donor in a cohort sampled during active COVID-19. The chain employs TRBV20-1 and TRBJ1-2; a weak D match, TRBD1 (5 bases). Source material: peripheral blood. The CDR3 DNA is TGCAGTGCTAGGGGGCCGAGCACCTTC. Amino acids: CSARGPSTF.